Listed below are T cell receptor beta chains from one sample, sequenced in a study of preoperative IRX-2 immunotherapy in early breast cancer. Data came from immunoSEQ multiplex PCR; TCRdb stores just in-frame clones and leaves some out. The sample holds 3,000 to 3,500 clones, about 80% seen once. Source: tumor tissue, taken after IRX-2 immunotherapy. These receptors were taken from a human donor with breast cancer. Each CDR3 is given with its conserved first and last residue. A D gene is named only where the DNA matches it firmly. A clone size is listed for some rows: how often the clone was seen (once, few, many), or a class if it is expanded.

d_call j_call v_call clone_size cdr3_aa cdr3_nt
TRBD1 TRBJ1-4 TRBV28 NA CATGQGNEKLFF TGTGCCACGGGACAGGGCAATGAAAAACTGTTTTTT
NA TRBJ1-2 TRBV11-3 NA CASSLDRYRVFGYTF TGTGCCAGCAGCTTAGATCGGTACCGAGTTTTTGGCTACACCTTC
TRBD1 TRBJ1-1 TRBV5-1 NA CASSLEAVRGQTEAFF TGCGCCAGCAGCTTGGAGGCGGTCAGGGGGCAAACTGAAGCTTTCTTT
NA TRBJ2-3 TRBV11-3 few CASSLGLAIDTQYF TGTGCCAGCAGCTTGGGTCTAGCTATTGATACGCAGTATTTT
TRBD2 TRBJ2-1 TRBV7-6 NA CATSYPGLAGARANNEQFF TGTGCCACCAGTTACCCCGGACTAGCGGGAGCCCGCGCTAACAATGAGCAGTTCTTC
NA TRBJ2-1 TRBV14 NA CASSLRDWYNEQFF TGTGCCAGCAGCCTGAGGGATTGGTACAATGAGCAGTTCTTC
TRBD1 TRBJ2-2 TRBV15 large CATSHYGTGSPGELFF TGTGCCACCAGCCACTATGGGACAGGGAGCCCCGGGGAGCTGTTTTTT
TRBD2 TRBJ2-3 TRBV19 NA CASGSSGSSDTQYF TGTGCCAGTGGGTCTAGCGGCAGCTCAGATACGCAGTATTTT
NA TRBJ1-1 TRBV28 NA CASSKLQGLNTEAFF TGTGCCAGCAGCAAATTACAGGGCTTGAACACTGAAGCTTTCTTT
TRBD2 TRBJ2-3 TRBV30 NA CAWKTLAGGSDTQYF TGTGCCTGGAAGACTCTGGCGGGAGGTTCAGATACGCAGTATTTT
TRBD1 TRBJ2-7 TRBV16 NA CASSQTGQGRVEQYF TGTGCCAGCAGCCAAACAGGACAGGGGAGGGTCGAGCAATACTTC
NA TRBJ2-6 TRBV1 NA CASSQVRGSGANVLTF TGCGCCAGCAGCCAAGTCAGGGGATCCGGGGCCAACGTCCTGACTTTC
NA TRBJ2-1 TRBV11-3 NA CASSPESSYNEQFF TGTGCCAGCAGCCCGGAGAGCTCCTACAATGAGCAGTTCTTC
NA TRBJ2-7 TRBV15 NA CATSEQAIPRGQYF TGTGCCACCAGCGAACAAGCGATCCCCCGAGGGCAGTACTTC
TRBD1 TRBJ1-3 TRBV6-8 few CASRGQGRNTIYF TGTGCCAGCAGGGGACAGGGGAGAAACACCATATATTTT
NA TRBJ1-1 TRBV28 NA CASSPTPPWWTEAFF TGTGCCAGCAGCCCGACTCCACCCTGGTGGACTGAAGCTTTCTTT
NA TRBJ1-5 TRBV19 NA CASRKDYSNQPQHF TGTGCCAGTAGGAAGGATTATAGCAATCAGCCCCAGCATTTT
NA TRBJ2-4 TRBV6-8 NA CASSYGQGGNIQYF TGTGCCAGCAGTTACGGGCAGGGGGGAAACATTCAGTACTTC
NA TRBJ2-3 TRBV7-1 NA CASSLVSGTDTQYF TGTGCCAGCAGCTTGGTCTCAGGGACAGATACGCAGTATTTT
TRBD1 TRBJ1-4 TRBV18 NA CASSPGQDLYEKLFF TGTGCCAGCTCACCCGGACAGGACTTGTATGAAAAACTGTTTTTT
TRBD2 TRBJ2-7 TRBV7-6 NA CASSPMTSGRLSSYEQYF TGTGCCAGCAGCCCGATGACTAGCGGGAGGTTAAGCTCCTACGAGCAGTACTTC
TRBD2 TRBJ2-2 TRBV11-3 few CASSRTSGSTGELFF TGTGCCAGCAGCCGGACTAGCGGGAGTACCGGGGAGCTGTTTTTT
NA TRBJ1-2 TRBV19 NA CASSSVGAHGVNYGYTF TGTGCCAGTAGTAGTGTGGGGGCCCACGGTGTTAACTATGGCTACACCTTC
NA TRBJ1-5 TRBV11-3 hyperexpanded CASSPHQGPSQPQHF TGTGCCAGCAGCCCCCATCAGGGTCCCAGTCAGCCCCAGCATTTT
NA TRBJ2-1 TRBV6-1 NA CASSEVDNYNEQFF TGTGCCAGCAGTGAAGTGGATAACTACAATGAGCAGTTCTTC
TRBD1 TRBJ2-7 TRBV11-3 large CASSSSDRGDYEQYF TGTGCCAGCAGCTCCTCGGACAGGGGGGATTACGAGCAGTACTTC
TRBD1 TRBJ2-3 TRBV15 NA CASSFDRDGAQETQYF TGTGCCAGCAGTTTCGACAGGGACGGCGCACAGGAGACGCAGTATTTT
NA TRBJ2-5 TRBV29-1 NA CSVVGAGRETQYF TGCAGCGTTGTTGGAGCCGGCAGGGAGACCCAGTACTTC
NA TRBJ1-5 TRBV6-7 NA CASSGFQPQHF TGTGCCAGCTCAGGGTTCCAGCCCCAGCATTTT
NA TRBJ2-3 TRBV25-1 NA CASSELGSTDTQYF TGTGCCAGCAGTGAATTGGGGAGCACAGATACGCAGTATTTT
TRBD2 TRBJ2-3 TRBV4-1 NA CASSQDYSPSGSTDTQYF TGCGCCAGCAGCCAAGATTATAGTCCTAGCGGGAGCACAGATACGCAGTATTTT
TRBD1 TRBJ1-2 TRBV6-8 NA CAIGKEGGTGVYGYTF TGTGCCATCGGTAAAGAAGGAGGGACAGGAGTCTATGGCTACACCTTC
NA TRBJ2-1 TRBV11-3 NA CASNLRLGSDNEQFF TGTGCCAGCAACTTAAGACTAGGGTCCGACAATGAGCAGTTCTTC
TRBD1 TRBJ2-1 TRBV11-3 NA CASRKTGSGYNEQFF TGTGCCAGCAGAAAGACAGGGTCTGGCTACAATGAGCAGTTCTTC
TRBD1 TRBJ1-2 TRBV5-1 NA CASSLETGTGVGYTF TGCGCCAGCAGCTTGGAGACCGGGACAGGGGTTGGCTACACCTTC
NA TRBJ2-1 TRBV11-3 NA CASSLGGGYNEQFF TGTGCCAGCAGCTTGGGTGGTGGGTACAATGAGCAGTTCTTC
NA TRBJ1-4 TRBV19 NA CASSIEAKFWTGEKLFF TGTGCCAGTAGTATAGAGGCCAAATTTTGGACGGGGGAAAAACTGTTTTTT
TRBD2 TRBJ2-1 TRBV29-1 NA CSVITGTSGNDEQFF TGCAGCGTCATTACCGGGACTAGCGGGAACGATGAGCAGTTCTTC
TRBD1 TRBJ1-5 TRBV28 NA CASSPRDRGPHSNQPQHF TGTGCCAGCAGTCCCCGGGACAGGGGGCCTCATAGCAATCAGCCCCAGCATTTT
NA TRBJ2-5 TRBV23-1 NA CASSLQQVQETQYF TGCGCCAGCAGCTTGCAACAGGTCCAAGAGACCCAGTACTTC
NA TRBJ2-5 TRBV11-3 NA CASKYHSGPGETQYF TGTGCCAGCAAATATCACTCGGGGCCAGGGGAGACCCAGTACTTC
NA TRBJ1-6 TRBV19 NA CASSIPHDNSPLHF TGTGCCAGTAGTATTCCACACGATAATTCACCCCTCCACTTT